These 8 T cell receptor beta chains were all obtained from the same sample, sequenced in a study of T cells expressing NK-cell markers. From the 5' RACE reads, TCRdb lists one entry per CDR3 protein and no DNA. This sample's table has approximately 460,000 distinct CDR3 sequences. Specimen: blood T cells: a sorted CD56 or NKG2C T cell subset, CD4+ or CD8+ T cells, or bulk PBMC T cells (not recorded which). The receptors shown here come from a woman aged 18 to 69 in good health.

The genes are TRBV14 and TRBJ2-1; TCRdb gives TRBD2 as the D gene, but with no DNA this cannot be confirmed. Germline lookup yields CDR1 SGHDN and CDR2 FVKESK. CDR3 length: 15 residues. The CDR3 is CASSLAGTAYNEQFF.

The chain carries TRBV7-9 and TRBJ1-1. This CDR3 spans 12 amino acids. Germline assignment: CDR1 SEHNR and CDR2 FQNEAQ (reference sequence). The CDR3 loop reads CASSSIEAEAFF.

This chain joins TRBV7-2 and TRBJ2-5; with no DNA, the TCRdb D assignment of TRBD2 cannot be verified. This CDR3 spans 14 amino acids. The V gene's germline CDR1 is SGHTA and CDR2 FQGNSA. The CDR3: CASSRSGLRETQYF.

The CDR3 reads CASSERGGKETQYF. V gene TRBV10-2 combines with J gene TRBJ2-5; as DNA is missing, the TRBD2 call by TCRdb cannot be tested. The germline gives CDR1 WSHSY, CDR2 SAAADI. The CDR3 totals 14 residues.

CDR3 region: CSAGIGNEKLFF. The chain recombines TRBV29-1 with TRBJ1-4; TCRdb picks TRBD1, but there is no DNA to check that call. Germline loops: CDR1 SQVTM, CDR2 ANQGSEA. The CDR3 spans 12 residues.

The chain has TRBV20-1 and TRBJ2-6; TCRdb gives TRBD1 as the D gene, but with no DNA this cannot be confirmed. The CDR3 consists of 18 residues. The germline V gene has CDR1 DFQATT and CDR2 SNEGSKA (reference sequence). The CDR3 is CSARDRAGSRRGANVLTF.

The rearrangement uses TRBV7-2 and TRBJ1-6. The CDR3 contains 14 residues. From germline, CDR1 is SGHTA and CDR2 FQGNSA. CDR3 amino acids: CASGRSSYNSPLHF.

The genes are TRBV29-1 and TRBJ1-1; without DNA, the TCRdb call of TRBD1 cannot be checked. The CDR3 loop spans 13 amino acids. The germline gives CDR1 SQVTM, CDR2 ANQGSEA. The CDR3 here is CSVGSGGLGEAFF.